The 30 T cell receptor beta chains given below trace back to one sample, sequenced in a study of early T cells in non-severe SARS-CoV-2 infection. TCRdb reanalysed the 5' RACE reads using MiXCR and keeps one entry per CDR3 protein. This table has roughly 70,000 distinct CDR3 sequences, 18% appearing once. This specimen was whole blood, taken at baseline. All receptors derive from an adult who was a healthcare worker with PCR-confirmed SARS-CoV-2 infection or an uninfected control (not recorded which).

The table lists this clonotype with many counts. The V gene is TRBV7-9, the J gene TRBJ2-1, with 12 bases that match TRBD2. After removal of 3 bases from V and 0 bases from J, the junction contained 3 bases not matched to a gene. CDR1 and CDR2 (germline): SEHNR, FQNEAQ (reference sequence). The CDR3 runs to 17 residues. The CDR3 reads CASSLTSGGDSYNEQFF. As DNA, the CDR3 is TGTGCCAGCAGCTTGACTAGCGGGGGAGACTCCTACAATGAGCAGTTCTTC.

The gene calls are TRBV20-1 and TRBJ1-1; D remains ambiguous. V lost 3 bases, J lost 7 bases, and 9 bases lay in between. Germline loops: CDR1 DFQATT, CDR2 SNEGSKA (reference sequence). The CDR3 is 11 amino acids. For the CDR3, the DNA is TGCAGTGCTAGCGGACGCCTTGAAGCTTTCTTT. Residues: CSASGRLEAFF.

The sample holds many counts of this clonotype. Written as DNA, the CDR3 is TGTGCCAGCACCCGATGGGGGGACTATGGCTACACCTTC. Protein product: CASTRWGDYGYTF. This chain uses TRBV28 with TRBJ1-2, with a possible D match to TRBD1 (5 bases). Germline loops: CDR1 MDHEN, CDR2 SYDVKM. V was trimmed by 7 bases and J by 3 bases, leaving 12 bases between them. The CDR3 length is 13 residues.

This clonotype was counted a few times. The V gene is TRBV29-1, the J gene TRBJ2-1; unclear D gene. Germline V gene data show CDR1 as SQVTM and CDR2 as ANQGSEA. The CDR3 runs 11 residues. V shed 7 bases and J shed 8 bases, with 12 bases lying between them. The CDR3 sequence is CSAAPSHEQFF. DNA of the CDR3: TGCAGCGCCGCCCCGTCCCATGAGCAGTTCTTC.

This chain links TRBV7-2 with TRBJ2-7, with D perhaps matching TRBD1 (5 bases). The CDR3 consists of 13 residues. Germline loops: CDR1 SGHTA, CDR2 FQGNSA. The V end lost 3 bases, the J end lost 4 bases, and 10 bases lay between the germline ends. CDR3 in amino acids: CASSFNTGYEQYF. For the CDR3, the DNA is TGTGCCAGCAGCTTTAACACAGGATACGAGCAGTACTTC. The full variable domain, its missing parts supplied by reference TRBV7-2 and TRBJ2-7, is GAGVSQSPSNKVTEKGKDVELRCDPISGHTALYWYRQSLGQGLEFLIYFQGNSAPDKSGLPSDRFSAERTGGSVSTLTIQRTQQEDSAVYLCASSFNTGYEQYFGPGTRLTVT.

The chain recombines TRBV18 with TRBJ1-3; D unresolved. The germline V gene has CDR1 KGHSH and CDR2 LQKENI. Trimming removed 3 bases at V and 1 base at J, with 10 bases between. This CDR3 spans 15 amino acids. CDR3 region: CASSPLEASGNTIYF. In nucleotides, the CDR3 is TGTGCCAGCTCACCGCTGGAGGCTTCTGGAAACACCATATATTTT.

The chain employs TRBV5-1 and TRBJ2-7; the match to TRBD1 covers 7 bases. Germline loops: CDR1 SGHRS, CDR2 YFSETQ. With V trimmed by 3 bases and J by 2 bases, 5 bases remained unmatched. There are 14 residues in the CDR3. CDR3 protein: CASSYRDSTYEQYF. The CDR3 DNA is TGCGCCAGCAGCTACCGGGACAGTACCTACGAGCAGTACTTC.

This clonotype was counted only a few times. V usage is TRBV5-4 and J usage is TRBJ1-4; D perhaps matches TRBD1 (5 bases). Deletions cut 2 bases from V and 7 bases from J, with 15 bases between. CDR1 and CDR2 from the germline V gene are SGHNT and YYREEE (reference sequence). This CDR3 is built from 15 residues. CDR3 sequence reads: CASSFGGMGSEKLFF. CDR3 coding DNA: TGTGCCAGCAGCTTTGGGGGGATGGGGAGTGAAAAACTGTTTTTT.

This sequence joins TRBV30 and TRBJ1-1; tentatively, D is TRBD1 (6 bases). Germline-derived CDR1 and CDR2 are GTSNPN and SVGIG (reference sequence). This CDR3 has 12 residues. V lost 8 bases, J lost 1 base, and 11 bases lay in between. Here the CDR3 DNA reads TGTGCCGGACAGACAGCGAACACTGAAGCTTTCTTT. Protein sequence: CAGQTANTEAFF.

There are many counts of this clonotype. The chain's CDR3 is CASSFSGGATYEQYF. The CDR3 bases are TGTGCCAGCAGTTTCTCCGGGGGGGCTACCTACGAGCAGTACTTC. This rearrangement joins TRBV12-3 or TRBV12-4 to TRBJ2-7; 8 nucleotides align to TRBD2. With V trimmed by 3 bases and J by 2 bases, 6 bases remained unmatched. The CDR3 totals 15 residues.

This clonotype was observed many times. The chain combines TRBV29-1 with TRBJ2-2, with D perhaps being TRBD1 or TRBD2 (5 bases each). CDR1 is SQVTM, CDR2 ANQGSEA, per germline. V lost 4 bases and J lost 1, with 16 bases in between. This CDR3 has 16 residues. The CDR3 region has the DNA TGCAGCGTTGCGCCAGGGAGTCCCCAGAACACCGGGGAGCTGTTTTTT. It specifies CSVAPGSPQNTGELFF.

This clonotype turned up a few times. The rearrangement joins TRBV27 to TRBJ1-5; D is possibly TRBD1 (6 bases). The ends were cut back, 5 bases at V and 5 bases at J, with 10 bases in the middle. Germline values: CDR1 MNHEY, CDR2 SMNVEV (reference sequence). There are 13 residues in the CDR3. CDR3 sequence reads: CASSAGGDQPQHF. The CDR3 DNA sequence: TGTGCCAGCAGTGCGGGGGGCGATCAGCCCCAGCATTTT.

The chain employs TRBV6-6 and TRBJ2-7; TRBD1 is a possible D gene (6 bases). Germline CDR1 MNHNY, CDR2 SVGAGI (reference sequence). This CDR3 has 13 residues. The V and J ends lost 8 bases and 1 base respectively, with 12 bases between them. The chain's CDR3 is CASADRPSYEQYF. The DNA for the CDR3 is TGTGCCAGCGCAGACAGGCCGTCCTACGAGCAGTACTTC.

The chain has TRBV20-1 and TRBJ1-6, with TRBD1 as a possible D gene (5 bases). The germline V and J ends were trimmed by 6 bases and 6 bases, with 12 bases remaining between them. Germline V CDR1 and CDR2: DFQATT, SNEGSKA (reference sequence). The length of the CDR3 is 13 residues. For the CDR3, the DNA is TGCAGTGCCCTGAGGCAGGGTAATTCACCCCTCCACTTT. It is translated as CSALRQGNSPLHF.

The chain has TRBV6-5 and TRBJ1-2; weak D call: TRBD1 (6 bases). In germline, CDR1 is MNHEY, CDR2 SVGAGI. The CDR3 sequence is 14 residues long. Trimming left V 6 bases short and J 3 bases short, with 14 bases between. CDR3 region: CASSDMDSYYGYTF. For the CDR3, the DNA is TGTGCCAGCAGCGATATGGACAGTTACTATGGCTACACCTTC.

The sample holds many counts of this clonotype. The chain is built from TRBV5-1 and TRBJ2-3; D tentatively reads TRBD1 or TRBD2 (5 bases each). The CDR3 spans 14 residues. The germline gives CDR1 SGHRS, CDR2 YFSETQ. Trimming removed 2 bases at V and 4 bases at J, with 11 bases between. The CDR3 DNA sequence: TGCGCCAGCAGCTTAAATAGGGGACCAGATACGCAGTATTTT. Protein: CASSLNRGPDTQYF.

This clonotype was seen only a few times. The chain carries TRBV7-6 and TRBJ2-7; D not certain. Trimming removed 2 bases at V and 0 bases at J, with 8 bases between. Germline V CDR1 and CDR2: SGHVS, FNYEAQ. The CDR3 is 14 amino acids. The CDR3 is CASSLLGYSYEQYF. The CDR3 DNA sequence: TGTGCCAGCAGCTTACTGGGTTACTCCTACGAGCAGTACTTC. Drawing the rest from reference TRBV7-6 and TRBJ2-7, the complete variable domain is GAGVSQSPRYKVTKRGQDVALRCDPISGHVSLYWYRQALGQGPEFLTYFNYEAQQDKSGLPNDRFSAERPEGSISTLTIQRTEQRDSAMYRCASSLLGYSYEQYFGPGTRLTVT.

This clonotype turned up a few times. The chain carries TRBV15 and TRBJ2-7; weak D call: TRBD1 (6 bases). V was shortened by 5 bases and J by 1 base, with 9 bases between the two germline ends. Germline CDR1 LNHNV, CDR2 YYDKDF (reference sequence). This CDR3 is built from 13 residues. DNA for the CDR3: TGTGCCACCAGCCAGGGGCGGTCCTACGAGCAGTACTTC. Translation gives CATSQGRSYEQYF. The variable domain in full, with the rest retrieved from reference TRBV15 and TRBJ2-7, is DAMVIQNPRYQVTQFGKPVTLSCSQTLNHNVMYWYQQKSSQAPKLLFHYYDKDFNNEADTPDNFQSRRPNTSFCFLDIRSPGLGDTAMYLCATSQGRSYEQYFGPGTRLTVT.

In this sample, this clonotype turned up many times. The chain combines TRBV18 with TRBJ1-2; possibly TRBD1 for D (5 bases). This CDR3 spans 14 amino acids. The germline gives CDR1 KGHSH, CDR2 LQKENI. V lost 2 bases and J 5 bases, leaving 12 bases between the germline ends. In DNA form, the CDR3 reads TGTGCCAGCTCACCAGAAAGGACACCTTATGGCTACACCTTC. Its protein is CASSPERTPYGYTF.

Written as DNA, the CDR3 is TGCGCCAGCAGCTTGCAGGGTGACTACTATGGCTACACCTTC. It encodes CASSLQGDYYGYTF. The V gene is TRBV5-1, the J gene TRBJ1-2; D may be TRBD1 (5 bases). V shed 1 base and J shed 3 bases, with 10 bases lying between them. The length of the CDR3 is 14 residues. Germline V gene data show CDR1 as SGHRS and CDR2 as YFSETQ.

This clonotype was seen a few times. This chain links TRBV4-2 with TRBJ2-1; 9 bases are shared with TRBD1. V shed 1 base, J shed 9 bases, and the junction held 10 bases outside the gene matches. The germline CDR1 and CDR2 sequences are LGHNA and YNFKEQ. The CDR3 has 16 amino acids. CDR3 region: CASSQAAGTGSTEQFF. The DNA of the CDR3 is TGTGCCAGCAGCCAAGCTGCCGGGACAGGGTCTACTGAGCAGTTCTTC.

A few counts support this clonotype. The chain recombines TRBV7-9 with TRBJ2-1, with D possibly matching TRBD2 (6 bases). In germline, CDR1 is SEHNR, CDR2 FQNEAQ (reference sequence). Trimming left V 0 bases short and J 9 bases short, with 9 bases between. CDR3 length: 13 residues. CDR3 region: CASSLAGGSEQFF. In DNA form, the CDR3 reads TGTGCCAGCAGCTTAGCGGGAGGTAGTGAGCAGTTCTTC.

This clonotype was seen a handful of times. The chain uses TRBV7-8 and TRBJ2-5; D ambiguous. The CDR3 is 14 amino acids. V was trimmed by 0 bases and J by 4 bases, leaving 9 bases between them. The germline V gene encodes CDR1 SGHVS and CDR2 FQNEAQ. The CDR3 loop reads CASSLANVGETQYF. Written as DNA, the CDR3 is TGTGCCAGCAGCTTAGCCAATGTTGGAGAGACCCAGTACTTC. Variable domain in full (rest from reference TRBV7-8 and TRBJ2-5): GAGVSQSPRYKVAKRGQDVALRCDPISGHVSLFWYQQALGQGPEFLTYFQNEAQLDKSGLPSDRFFAERPEGSVSTLKIQRTQQEDSAVYLCASSLANVGETQYFGPGTRLLVL.

This clonotype is classed as medium-sized. The CDR3 DNA is TGTGCCAGTAGTAGCGGGGAGATCAATGAGCAGTTCTTC. Encoded protein: CASSSGEINEQFF. The gene calls are TRBV19 and TRBJ2-1; D may be TRBD2 (6 bases). V gave up 4 bases and J gave up 6 bases, with 10 bases separating them. The CDR3 sequence is 13 residues long. Germline CDR1 is LNHDA and CDR2 is SQIVND (reference sequence).

The genes are TRBV7-2 and TRBJ1-1; D gene ambiguous. This CDR3 is built from 14 residues. Germline V lookup: CDR1 SGHTA, CDR2 FQGNSA. V lost 0 bases, J lost 2 bases, and 7 bases lay in between. Written as DNA, the CDR3 is TGTGCCAGCAGCTTAGCCCCCCCAAACACTGAAGCTTTCTTT. This codes for CASSLAPPNTEAFF. Full variable domain (missing parts from reference TRBV7-2 and TRBJ1-1): GAGVSQSPSNKVTEKGKDVELRCDPISGHTALYWYRQSLGQGLEFLIYFQGNSAPDKSGLPSDRFSAERTGGSVSTLTIQRTQQEDSAVYLCASSLAPPNTEAFFGQGTRLTVV.

There are a few counts of this clonotype. The rearrangement uses TRBV14 and TRBJ2-3, with TRBD2 identical over 10 bases. The germline V gene encodes CDR1 SGHDN and CDR2 FVKESK. The V segment lost 5 bases and the J segment 6 bases; nucleotides outside the gene matches: 8. CDR3 size: 15 residues. The CDR3 coding sequence is TGTGCCAGCAGCGACTGGGGGACTAGCGCGGATACGCAGTATTTT. Protein: CASSDWGTSADTQYF. Complete variable domain (other parts from reference TRBV14 and TRBJ2-3): EAGVTQFPSHSVIEKGQTVTLRCDPISGHDNLYWYRRVMGKEIKFLLHFVKESKQDESGMPNNRFLAERTGGTYSTLKVQPAELEDSGVYFCASSDWGTSADTQYFGPGTRLTVL.

This clonotype was recorded many times. This chain links TRBV2 with TRBJ2-3, with 11 bases identical to TRBD2. The junction had 1 base not matched to a gene; V was cut back by 5 bases and J by 0 bases. The CDR3 has 15 residues. CDR1 is SNHLY and CDR2 is FYNNEI in the germline V gene. CDR3 region: CASSRLAGSTDTQYF. The CDR3, as DNA: TGTGCCAGCAGTCGACTAGCGGGGAGCACAGATACGCAGTATTTT.

This clonotype appeared many times. As DNA, the CDR3 is TGCGCCAGCAGCCATCCCGACAGGCAGAACACTGAAGCTTTCTTT. The encoded protein is CASSHPDRQNTEAFF. V gene TRBV4-1 combines with J gene TRBJ1-1; D may be TRBD1 (6 bases). Germline-derived CDR1 and CDR2 are MGHRA and YSYEKL. The CDR3 loop spans 15 amino acids. V lost 3 bases and J 1 base, leaving 12 bases between the germline ends.

The chain recombines TRBV5-1 with TRBJ2-1; 10 positions agree with TRBD2. CDR3 length: 14 residues. The J segment lost 6 bases and the V segment lost 7 bases, leaving 7 bases of the junction unmatched. CDR1 and CDR2 from the germline V gene are SGHRS and YFSETQ. The CDR3 loop reads CASSSGGVSNEQFF. CDR3 bases: TGCGCCAGCTCAAGCGGGGGGGTCAGCAATGAGCAGTTCTTC.

This clonotype was counted at least ten times. The CDR3 is CASSFAGEAFF. CDR3 coding DNA: TGTGCCAGCAGTTTCGCGGGTGAAGCTTTCTTT. The chain links TRBV12-3 or TRBV12-4 to TRBJ1-1, with D unclear. V gave up 3 bases and J gave up 7 bases, with 6 bases separating them. The CDR3 has 11 amino acids.